The 2 T cell receptor beta chains below come from one sample, sequenced in a study of cytomegalovirus exposure and HLA in healthy donors. PCR employed 60 Vbeta and 13 Jbeta primers. Clones were read by immunoSEQ multiplex PCR, and TCRdb kept only the in-frame ones, dropping some. The table records some 190,000 clones, around 80% of them present only once. What was sequenced was PBMCs. The receptor set was obtained from a woman aged 25 to 39 in good health and CMV-seronegative.

The V gene is TRBV7-2, the J gene TRBJ1-2; 11 bases are shared with TRBD1. The germline CDR1 and CDR2 sequences are SGHTA and FQGNSA. V lost 5 bases to trimming and J lost 4 bases; unmatched junction nucleotides: 6. This CDR3 comprises 15 residues. The CDR3 coding sequence is TGTGCCAGCAGCCGGCGGACAGGGGGCAGCTATGGCTACACCTTC. It encodes CASSRRTGGSYGYTF.

This chain connects TRBV19 to TRBJ1-6; the D gene is possibly TRBD1 (6 bases). CDR3 length: 17 amino acids. Germline V gene lookup returns CDR1 LNHDA and CDR2 SQIVND (reference sequence). Deletions cut 10 bases from V and 7 bases from J, with 26 bases between. CDR3 DNA sequence: TGTGCCACGACAGACTCAGGGGCCAGCCCTACCAATTCACCCCTCCACTTT. It is translated as CATTDSGASPTNSPLHF.